One and the same sample provided the 11 T cell receptor beta chains below, sequenced in a study of blood T cell repertoires in COVID-19. This table comes from immunoSEQ multiplex PCR, and its TCRdb copy is limited to in-frame clones, with some not included. This table has about 250,000 clones, around 84% appearing once. Sequenced: PBMCs or T cells enriched from blood (not recorded which). These TCRs come from a man aged 40-55 years who had recovered from COVID-19.

V gene TRBV27 combines with J gene TRBJ2-4; no clear D. The length of the CDR3 is 14 residues. V was cut by 4 bases and J by 9 bases, with 16 bases left in between. Germline assignment: CDR1 MNHEY and CDR2 SMNVEV (reference sequence). The CDR3 DNA reads TGTGCCAGCAGTTCAACCGAGACAAGAAGCATTCAGTACTTC. Its translation: CASSSTETRSIQYF.

V and J are TRBV3-1 (or the pseudogene TRBV3-2) and TRBJ2-5; D remains ambiguous. Germline CDR1 LGHDT, CDR2 YNNKEL (reference sequence). Trimming left V 1 base short and J 2 bases short, with 8 bases between. This CDR3 has 14 residues. CDR3 loop: CASSQVPGQETQYF. DNA of the CDR3: TGTGCCAGCAGCCAAGTACCCGGTCAAGAGACCCAGTACTTC.

CDR3 nucleotides: TGTGCCAGCAGCGCAGGACAGGCAACTAATGAAAAACTGTTTTTT. Its translation: CASSAGQATNEKLFF. This chain joins TRBV5-4 and TRBJ1-4, with 7 bases matching TRBD1. This CDR3 is 15 amino acids long. Per the germline V gene, CDR1 is SGHNT and CDR2 is YYREEE (reference sequence). J gave up 0 bases and V 4 bases, and 3 bases lay outside the gene matches. The whole variable domain, remainder taken from reference TRBV5-4 and TRBJ1-4, is ETGVTQSPTHLIKTRGQQVTLRCSSQSGHNTVSWYQQALGQGPQFIFQYYREEENGRGNFPPRFSGLQFPNYSSELNVNALELDDSALYLCASSAGQATNEKLFFGSGTQLSVL.

This rearrangement joins TRBV5-1 to TRBJ2-7, with a possible D match to TRBD1 (5 bases). Germline loops: CDR1 SGHRS, CDR2 YFSETQ. Trimming cost V 0 bases and J 3 bases, with 13 bases left between them. The CDR3 consists of 15 residues. This CDR3 reads CASSLASLGDYEQYF. The CDR3 bases are TGCGCCAGCAGCTTGGCCAGCCTAGGGGACTACGAGCAGTACTTC.

The CDR3, as DNA: TGTGCCACCAGCATACTAGGACAGGGTGCCGCCAATGAGCAGTTCTTC. It encodes CATSILGQGAANEQFF. J is TRBJ2-1 and V is TRBV15; TRBD1 matches 8 bases. J gave up 6 bases and V 4 bases, and 11 bases lay outside the gene matches. CDR1 and CDR2 from the germline V gene are LNHNV and YYDKDF (reference sequence). CDR3 length equals 16 residues.

This clone appeared once. The V gene is TRBV10-3, the J gene TRBJ1-5; D is possibly TRBD1 (6 bases). The CDR3 has 12 amino acids. Between the trimmed V and J ends, which lost 8 bases and 9 bases, there was a span of 14 bases. The germline V gene encodes CDR1 ENHRY and CDR2 SYGVKD. The CDR3 reads CAIGGGGGPQHF. CDR3 nucleotide sequence: TGTGCCATCGGCGGGGGAGGGGGGCCCCAGCATTTT.

CDR3 residues: CASSERTGGYIQYF. CDR3 sequence (DNA): TGTGCCAGCAGTGAGAGGACGGGAGGGTACATTCAGTACTTC. The chain recombines TRBV2 with TRBJ2-4, with 8 bases fitting TRBD2. After removal of 3 bases from V and 8 bases from J, the junction contained 6 bases not matched to a gene. CDR3 length: 14 residues. Looked up from germline, CDR1 is SNHLY and CDR2 is FYNNEI.

This chain connects TRBV27 to TRBJ2-3; 8 bases are shared with TRBD2. Germline V gene data show CDR1 as MNHEY and CDR2 as SMNVEV (reference sequence). This CDR3 comprises 16 residues. With 5 bases clipped from V and 3 bases from J, the junction kept 10 bases outside the gene matches. In DNA, the CDR3 is TGTGCCAGCAGTACAGAAGCGGGAGCGAGGACAGATACGCAGTATTTT. This sequence encodes CASSTEAGARTDTQYF.

This clone was seen more than once but under ten times. The chain recombines TRBV6-5 with TRBJ2-7; D is perhaps TRBD2 (6 bases). V dropped 7 bases and J dropped 1 base, with 11 bases sitting between them. The CDR3 is made up of 13 amino acids. CDR1 is MNHEY and CDR2 is SVGAGI in the germline V gene. The CDR3 here is CASTDGGSYEQYF. Written as DNA, the CDR3 is TGTGCCAGCACCGACGGAGGGTCCTACGAGCAGTACTTC.

V usage is TRBV5-1 and J usage is TRBJ1-1; D remains unclear. Germline assignment: CDR1 SGHRS and CDR2 YFSETQ. The CDR3 length is 11 residues. Deletions cut 4 bases from V and 3 bases from J, with 4 bases between. This CDR3 is CASSRDTEAFF. CDR3 nucleotides: TGCGCCAGCAGCCGGGACACTGAAGCTTTCTTT.

The chain recombines TRBV7-2 with TRBJ1-1, with D maybe TRBD1 (6 bases). Germline V gene data show CDR1 as SGHTA and CDR2 as FQGNSA. The CDR3 has 14 residues. V lost 4 bases, J lost 4 bases, and 13 bases lay in between. The CDR3 here is CASSSGGRVTEAFF. For the CDR3, the DNA is TGTGCCAGCAGCTCGGGGGGGCGCGTCACTGAAGCTTTCTTT.